This T cell receptor (beta chain) appears in the sequencing data of a study of chemoradiotherapy in HPV16-positive cancers. Some clones are missing from TCRdb's copy, which holds only in-frame ones; the method was immunoSEQ multiplex PCR. The table has under 85,000 clones, roughly 90% seen once. Details on this clone: Its antigen remains unidentified.

The J segment lost 1 base and the V segment lost 3 bases, leaving 17 bases of the junction unmatched. CDR1 is SGDLS and CDR2 is YYNGEE in the germline V gene. The CDR3 extends over 19 amino acids. Study results and limitations: HPV-responsive T-cell expansion during chemoradiotherapy was linked to improved recurrence-free survival in HPV16-positive patients. Candidate HPV-specific clones and E7-related TCR motifs grew in tumor during treatment.

This chain uses TRBV9 with TRBJ2-3; 7 positions agree with TRBD1. The TCR was taken from a human donor with HPV-associated anogenital cancer. The source material was blood, sampled from a patient who underwent chemoradiotherapy. The CDR3 sequence: CASSADLKTGTARTDTQYF. In nucleotides, the CDR3 is TGTGCCAGCAGCGCGGACCTAAAGACCGGGACAGCACGCACAGATACGCAGTATTTT.